Given below is one T cell receptor (beta chain) in context. Its antigen is not identified. The record originates from a study of beta chain features in type 1 diabetes. General study findings and limits: Small HLA sub-analyses could not settle whether HLA shapes TCRB rearrangement. TCRB CDR3s from Type 1 diabetes patients were moderately but significantly shorter in all four CD4+ subsets.

Using CD45RO/CCR7/CD25/CD127/CD95/CD27, CD4+ naive, central memory, regulatory and stem cell-like memory cells were sorted. Sequencing targeted expressed TCRB transcripts, as all isolated RNA had been reverse transcribed. Produced via immunoSEQ multiplex PCR; TCRdb's table is partial and in-frame only. The sample gives 300,000 to 400,000 clones, roughly 12% of which show up once; roughly 0.017% is in the top ten. Source material: naive CD4+ T cells from blood. The sequence came from a man between 18 and 29 years old in good health.

DNA for the CDR3: TGTGCCAGCAGCAAATCGGGACAGGGGATTGCCTATGGCTACACCTTC. Translation gives CASSKSGQGIAYGYTF. This chain connects TRBV7-2 to TRBJ1-2, with 10 bases that match TRBD1. J gave up 4 bases and V 5 bases, and 10 bases lay outside the gene matches. The CDR3 contains 16 residues. CDR1 is SGHTA and CDR2 is FQGNSA in the germline V gene.